The subject of this entry is one T cell receptor beta chain. The antigen remains unidentified. Cohort: HPV-negative, locally advanced oral cavity squamous cell carcinoma patients. These data belong to a study of neoadjuvant anti-PD-1 for oral cavity cancer. Background on the study: Before surgery, most patients got three to four biweekly 3 mg/kg nivolumab doses.

Study findings and constraints: Pretreatment Treg/Th17 ratio correlated inversely with post-treatment tumor clonality.

Trimming left V 7 bases short and J 7 bases short, with 19 bases between. The V gene's germline CDR1 is MNHNS and CDR2 SASEGT. The CDR3 has 15 residues. Produced via immunoSEQ multiplex PCR; TCRdb's table is partial and in-frame only. The profile covers 16,000 or so clones, with about 70% appearing a single time and around 2.7% taken by the ten largest. The specimen was PBMCs, collected before nivolumab (anti-PD-1) treatment. The clonotype comes from a person aged 40-85 years with oral cavity squamous cell carcinoma. V usage is TRBV6-1 and J usage is TRBJ2-2, with D perhaps TRBD1 (6 bases). CDR3 protein: CASTALDSYVGELFF. CDR3 nucleotide sequence: TGTGCCAGCACCGCCCTGGACAGTTACGTCGGGGAGCTGTTTTTT.